Each of the 32 T cell receptor beta chains below was sequenced from the same sample in a study of cytomegalovirus exposure and HLA in healthy donors. PCR employed 60 Vbeta and 13 Jbeta primers. Profiled with immunoSEQ multiplex PCR; TCRdb holds only in-frame clones, not every one. This sample has roughly 180,000 clones; approximately 82% occur once, and the top ten carry about 7.7%. The sequenced material came from PBMCs. The receptors here all came from a woman aged 40 to 55 in good health and CMV-seropositive.

This CDR3 is CASSHRTSGRQNEQFF. The DNA of the CDR3 is TGCGCCAGCAGCCACCGTACTAGCGGGAGGCAAAATGAGCAGTTCTTC. The chain combines TRBV4-1 with TRBJ2-1; 12 positions match TRBD2. The CDR3 loop spans 16 amino acids. Unmatched junction bases numbered 7, after V lost 3 bases and J lost 7 bases. The germline gives CDR1 MGHRA, CDR2 YSYEKL.

The chain joins TRBV7-9 to TRBJ2-7; D call uncertain. Germline values: CDR1 SEHNR, CDR2 FQNEAQ (reference sequence). The CDR3 consists of 13 residues. The germline V and J ends were trimmed by 0 bases and 6 bases, with 9 bases remaining between them. The CDR3 loop is CASSLAIPGEQYF. The CDR3 nucleotides read TGTGCCAGCAGCTTAGCGATTCCGGGCGAGCAGTACTTC.

Details on this clone: A read error may produce the germline difference seen at one junction end. The chain recombines TRBV7-9 with TRBJ1-1, with D unclear. Per the germline V gene, CDR1 is SEHNR and CDR2 is FQNEAQ (reference sequence). This CDR3 has 13 amino acids. This CDR3 is CSSSLQRDTEAFF. The CDR3 DNA is TGTTCCAGCAGCTTACAACGGGACACTGAAGCTTTCTTT.

The sample holds a few counts of this clone. This chain connects TRBV5-1 to TRBJ2-1; D is unclear. The CDR3 is 13 residues long. Germline CDR1 SGHRS, CDR2 YFSETQ. The V end was cut by 0 bases, the J end by 8 bases, with 9 bases between. This CDR3 reads CASSLAGFYEQFF. CDR3 DNA sequence: TGCGCCAGCAGCTTGGCCGGGTTCTATGAGCAGTTCTTC.

CDR3 nucleotides: TGTGCCAGCAGCTTAGCGCGGGGCATCAGTGGCTACACCTTC. Protein: CASSLARGISGYTF. The rearrangement joins TRBV11-2 to TRBJ1-2; D is perhaps TRBD1 (5 bases). The CDR3 sequence is 14 residues long. V lost 1 base and J 7 bases, leaving 13 bases between the germline ends. CDR1 and CDR2 (germline): SGHAT, FQNNGV.

The genes are TRBV7-2 and TRBJ2-1; D unclear. Germline-derived CDR1 and CDR2 are SGHTA and FQGNSA. The length of the CDR3 is 15 residues. Trimming stripped 1 base from V and 0 bases from J, with 7 bases between. This chain's CDR3 is CASSLDRGSYNEQFF. In DNA, the CDR3 is TGTGCCAGCAGCTTAGACCGAGGCTCCTACAATGAGCAGTTCTTC.

The rearrangement joins TRBV9 to TRBJ2-5; 8 bases fit TRBD2. Germline values: CDR1 SGDLS, CDR2 YYNGEE. CDR3 size: 16 residues. Trimming removed 10 bases from V and 4 bases from J; junction bases left unmatched: 18. This chain's CDR3 is CAPRLGDGRALETQYF. The CDR3 region has the DNA TGTGCCCCCCGGCTGGGGGACGGGAGGGCATTAGAGACCCAGTACTTC.

Details on this clone: Within the sample, other DNA sequences also encode this same CDR3. The rearrangement uses TRBV28 and TRBJ1-3, with a weak D call TRBD1 (5 bases). Trimming took 3 bases from V and 1 from J, leaving 7 bases between them. CDR1 and CDR2 from the germline V gene are MDHEN and SYDVKM. This CDR3 comprises 14 residues. CDR3 DNA sequence: TGTGCCAGCAGTTTTTCAGGGTCTGGAAACACCATATATTTT. It encodes CASSFSGSGNTIYF.

CDR3 in amino acids: CASSQDSAGSDYNEQFF. In DNA, the CDR3 is TGCGCCAGCAGCCAAGATTCTGCGGGCTCTGACTACAATGAGCAGTTCTTC. This chain joins TRBV4-3 and TRBJ2-1, with D possibly matching TRBD2 (5 bases). V shed 0 bases and J shed 3 bases, with 15 bases lying between them. The CDR3 covers 17 residues. Germline lookup yields CDR1 LGHNA and CDR2 YSLEER.

This clone was seen only a few times. This chain links TRBV19 with TRBJ2-5; 13 nucleotides line up with TRBD2. From germline, CDR1 is LNHDA and CDR2 SQIVND (reference sequence). CDR3 length equals 15 residues. Trimming at V came to 4 bases and at J to 2 bases, leaving 1 base not matched to a gene. The chain's CDR3 is CASSRLAGGQETQYF. The DNA of the CDR3 is TGTGCCAGTAGTAGACTAGCGGGGGGTCAAGAGACCCAGTACTTC.

V and J are TRBV28 and TRBJ2-1, with D perhaps TRBD1 (5 bases). The CDR3 runs 16 residues. Between the trimmed V and J ends, which lost 6 bases and 6 bases, there was a span of 21 bases. CDR1 is MDHEN and CDR2 is SYDVKM in the germline V gene. The CDR3 sequence is CASRLSGAVVGNEQFF. CDR3 bases: TGTGCCAGCAGGCTCAGTGGGGCGGTCGTCGGCAATGAGCAGTTCTTC. The full variable domain, with the rest looked up from reference TRBV28 and TRBJ2-1, is DVKVTQSSRYLVKRTGEKVFLECVQDMDHENMFWYRQDPGLGLRLIYFSYDVKMKEKGDIPEGYSVSREKKERFSLILESASTNQTSMYLCASRLSGAVVGNEQFFGPGTRLTVL.

V and J are TRBV5-1 and TRBJ2-7, with 7 nucleotides matching TRBD1. The CDR3 has 14 residues. V gave up 3 bases and J gave up 3 bases; unmatched junction bases: 6. Germline V gene sequence: CDR1 SGHRS, CDR2 YFSETQ. The CDR3 loop reads CASSSSAGGYEQYF. The CDR3 DNA reads TGCGCCAGCAGCTCCTCGGCAGGGGGCTACGAGCAGTACTTC. Supplemented by reference TRBV5-1 and TRBJ2-7, the full variable domain reads KAGVTQTPRYLIKTRGQQVTLSCSPISGHRSVSWYQQTPGQGLQFLFEYFSETQRNKGNFPGRFSGRQFSNSRSEMNVSTLELGDSALYLCASSSSAGGYEQYFGPGTRLTVT.

This clone was seen more than once but under ten times. This chain connects TRBV14 to TRBJ2-1; 7 bases line up with TRBD2. Germline lookup yields CDR1 SGHDN and CDR2 FVKESK. The CDR3 covers 16 residues. V shed 0 bases and J 8 bases; nucleotides not matched to a gene: 10. The CDR3 spells CASSQDVGAGVHEQFF. DNA of the CDR3: TGTGCCAGCAGCCAAGACGTCGGTGCGGGGGTTCATGAGCAGTTCTTC.

The chain couples TRBV27 to TRBJ1-2, with TRBD1 identical over 8 bases. V was clipped by 4 bases and J by 4 bases; unmatched bases: 11. CDR1 and CDR2 (germline): MNHEY, SMNVEV (reference sequence). CDR3 length equals 16 residues. The chain's CDR3 is CASSSTGTGRSYGYTF. In DNA form, the CDR3 reads TGTGCCAGCAGTTCAACCGGGACAGGTCGTTCCTATGGCTACACCTTC.

This clone was picked up a small number of times. The chain employs TRBV28 and TRBJ2-7; a weak D match, TRBD1 (6 bases). V lost 2 bases, J lost 0 bases, and 11 bases lay in between. The germline V gene has CDR1 MDHEN and CDR2 SYDVKM. The CDR3 extends over 15 amino acids. The CDR3: CASSLPPDSSYEQYF. Here the CDR3 DNA reads TGTGCCAGCAGTTTACCGCCGGACAGCTCCTACGAGCAGTACTTC.

The chain carries TRBV7-3 and TRBJ2-2; 9 bases are shared with TRBD2. V lost 6 bases to trimming and J lost 0 bases; unmatched junction nucleotides: 14. Per germline, CDR1 SGHTA and CDR2 FQGTGA. The CDR3 is 19 amino acids. The CDR3 is CASSRRGAGLASNTGELFF. DNA for the CDR3: TGTGCCAGCAGTAGGAGAGGGGCCGGACTAGCGTCGAACACCGGGGAGCTGTTTTTT.

The chain joins TRBV5-1 to TRBJ2-6; D is perhaps TRBD1 (5 bases). Germline V gene data show CDR1 as SGHRS and CDR2 as YFSETQ. The CDR3 consists of 17 residues. The ends were cut back, 0 bases at V and 1 base at J, with 11 bases in the middle. CDR3 region: CASSLAGRVSGANVLTF. In DNA form, the CDR3 reads TGCGCCAGCAGCTTGGCAGGCAGGGTGTCTGGGGCCAACGTCCTGACTTTC. Full variable domain (missing parts from reference TRBV5-1 and TRBJ2-6): KAGVTQTPRYLIKTRGQQVTLSCSPISGHRSVSWYQQTPGQGLQFLFEYFSETQRNKGNFPGRFSGRQFSNSRSEMNVSTLELGDSALYLCASSLAGRVSGANVLTFGAGSRLTVL.

The chain joins TRBV30 to TRBJ2-2; 8 bases match TRBD1. V shed 5 bases and J 4 bases; nucleotides not matched to a gene: 6. The V gene's germline CDR1 is GTSNPN and CDR2 SVGIG (reference sequence). The CDR3 spans 14 residues. In DNA, the CDR3 is TGTGCCTGGGATTCAGGGGGCGGCACCGGGGAGCTGTTTTTT. Protein: CAWDSGGGTGELFF.

Only a few counts were recorded for this clone. The genes are TRBV19 and TRBJ2-3; 7 bases are shared with TRBD2. Germline CDR1 reads LNHDA; CDR2 reads SQIVND (reference sequence). V was pared by 10 bases and J by 1 base, with 5 bases of the junction left unmatched. This CDR3 has 13 amino acids. CDR3 in amino acids: CATKRGGTDTQYF. For the CDR3, the DNA is TGTGCCACCAAACGGGGGGGCACAGATACGCAGTATTTT.

This chain connects TRBV29-1 to TRBJ1-2; 7 bases align to TRBD1. Germline V gives CDR1 SQVTM, CDR2 ANQGSEA. V lost 7 bases, J lost 2 bases, and 7 bases stayed unmatched. The CDR3 covers 13 residues. The CDR3 spells CSGLTGNNYGYTF. CDR3 bases: TGCAGCGGACTGACAGGGAACAACTATGGCTACACCTTC.

This clone appeared once. The chain joins TRBV5-1 to TRBJ2-5; 8 bases are shared with TRBD2. The J call may be mistaken, given a closer DNA end match to TRBJ2-7. Germline values: CDR1 SGHRS, CDR2 YFSETQ. The CDR3 length is 14 residues. The CDR3 nucleotides are TGCGCCAGCAGCTTGACTAGCGGAAACTACGAGCAGTACTTC. Translating gives CASSLTSGNYEQYF.

This chain uses TRBV5-1 with TRBJ1-3, with 8 bases that match TRBD1. V gave up 4 bases and J gave up 4 bases; unmatched junction bases: 7. Germline V gene lookup returns CDR1 SGHRS and CDR2 YFSETQ. CDR3 length equals 15 residues. The CDR3: CASSPPTGDGNTIYF. In nucleotides, the CDR3 is TGCGCCAGCAGCCCACCGACAGGGGACGGAAACACCATATATTTT.

The chain has TRBV10-3 and TRBJ2-3, with 7 bases that match TRBD1. The CDR3 has 14 residues. V lost 6 bases to trimming and J lost 7 bases; unmatched junction nucleotides: 10. CDR1 ENHRY and CDR2 SYGVKD come from the germline V gene. CDR3 DNA sequence: TGTGCCATCAGGCCGGGACAGTGGGCTTATACGCAGTATTTT. Protein: CAIRPGQWAYTQYF.

The gene calls are TRBV7-9 and TRBJ2-3; D is ambiguous. There are 13 residues in the CDR3. CDR1 and CDR2 (germline): SEHNR, FQNEAQ (reference sequence). V lost 3 bases and J 6 bases, leaving 10 bases between the germline ends. Here the CDR3 reads CASSFSPPDTQYF. For the CDR3, the DNA is TGTGCCAGCAGCTTCTCCCCCCCGGATACGCAGTATTTT.

In its sample, this clone was seen a few times. The rearrangement uses TRBV19 and TRBJ2-1, with 11 nucleotides matching TRBD2. CDR3 length: 15 residues. Germline CDR1 is LNHDA and CDR2 is SQIVND (reference sequence). V shed 4 bases and J 8 bases; nucleotides not matched to a gene: 7. The CDR3, as DNA: TGTGCCAGTAGTAAATTAGCGGGAGGGCCCCATGAGCAGTTCTTC. Its translation: CASSKLAGGPHEQFF.

Concerning this clone: Other nucleotide sequences in the sample specify the same CDR3. The chain employs TRBV29-1 and TRBJ2-1, with TRBD2 matching 11 bases. Germline trimming cut 2 bases from V and 6 bases from J; bases unmatched to any gene: 3. This CDR3 is built from 14 residues. Germline V gives CDR1 SQVTM, CDR2 ANQGSEA. The chain's CDR3 is CSVERLAGGNEQFF. CDR3 nucleotide sequence: TGCAGCGTTGAAAGGCTAGCGGGAGGCAATGAGCAGTTCTTC.

J is TRBJ2-7 and V is TRBV4-1, with 10 bases lining up with TRBD1. After removal of 0 bases from V and 3 bases from J, the junction contained 8 bases not matched to a gene. Germline assignment: CDR1 MGHRA and CDR2 YSYEKL. This CDR3 has 17 amino acids. For the CDR3, the DNA is TGCGCCAGCAGCCAAGATGTGGGGACAGGGGTATTCTACGAGCAGTACTTC. Its translation is CASSQDVGTGVFYEQYF.

The rearrangement joins TRBV7-2 to TRBJ2-3; 14 bases align to TRBD2. Unmatched junction bases numbered 7, after V lost 5 bases and J lost 6 bases. CDR3 length: 16 residues. Germline lookup yields CDR1 SGHTA and CDR2 FQGNSA. The CDR3 DNA reads as TGTGCCAGCAGCCCGGGACTAGCGGGAGTTCTGGATACGCAGTATTTT. Its protein product is CASSPGLAGVLDTQYF.

Note on this clone: A read error may account for a junction end that differs from germline. The gene calls are TRBV5-8 and TRBJ2-2; 9 bases match TRBD1. Per the germline V gene, CDR1 is SGHTS and CDR2 is YDEGEE. The length of the CDR3 is 13 residues. CDR3 bases: TGTGCCAGGGGACAGGGAGAACACCGGGGAGCTGTTTTT. Translated, it gives CARGQGEHRGAVF.

The chain has TRBV11-2 and TRBJ2-5; TRBD2 matches at 14 bases. V was clipped by 5 bases and J by 6 bases; unmatched bases: 5. The CDR3 covers 15 residues. Germline CDR1 is SGHAT and CDR2 is FQNNGV. The CDR3, as DNA: TGTGCCAGCAGCCTTGGGACTAGCGGGAGTAAGACCCAGTACTTC. As protein: CASSLGTSGSKTQYF.

The genes are TRBV19 and TRBJ1-1, with a weak D call TRBD1 (5 bases). This CDR3 spans 13 amino acids. V gave up 6 bases and J gave up 0 bases, with 8 bases separating them. Germline V gene sequence: CDR1 LNHDA, CDR2 SQIVND (reference sequence). The chain's CDR3 is CASSEQVNTEAFF. The CDR3 nucleotides read TGTGCCAGTAGCGAACAGGTGAACACTGAAGCTTTCTTT.

This rearrangement joins TRBV9 to TRBJ2-2; D uncertain. Germline CDR1 reads SGDLS; CDR2 reads YYNGEE. The length of the CDR3 is 15 residues. Trimming cost V 4 bases and J 0 bases, with 10 bases left between them. The CDR3: CASSPPATNTGELFF. The DNA of the CDR3 is TGTGCCAGCAGCCCCCCAGCGACGAACACCGGGGAGCTGTTTTTT. Full variable domain (missing parts from reference TRBV9 and TRBJ2-2): DSGVTQTPKHLITATGQRVTLRCSPRSGDLSVYWYQQSLDQGLQFLIQYYNGEERAKGNILERFSAQQFPDLHSELNLSSLELGDSALYFCASSPPATNTGELFFGEGSRLTVL.